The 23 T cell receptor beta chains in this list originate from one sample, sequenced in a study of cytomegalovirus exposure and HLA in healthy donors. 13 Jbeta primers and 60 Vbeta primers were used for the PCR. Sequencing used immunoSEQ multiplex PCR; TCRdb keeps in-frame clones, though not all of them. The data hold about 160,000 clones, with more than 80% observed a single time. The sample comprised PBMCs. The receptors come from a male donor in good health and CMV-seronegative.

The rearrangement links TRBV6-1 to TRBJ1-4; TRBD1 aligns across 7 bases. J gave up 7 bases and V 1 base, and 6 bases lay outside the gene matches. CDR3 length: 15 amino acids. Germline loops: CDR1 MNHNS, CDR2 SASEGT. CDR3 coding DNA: TGTGCCAGCAGTGAAGTAAAGGGGGCTGTTGAAAAACTGTTTTTT. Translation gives CASSEVKGAVEKLFF.

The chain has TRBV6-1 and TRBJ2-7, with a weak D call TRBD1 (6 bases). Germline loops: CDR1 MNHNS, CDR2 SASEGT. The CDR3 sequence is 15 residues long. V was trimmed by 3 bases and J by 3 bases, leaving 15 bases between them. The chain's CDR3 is CASSDTGWVGYEQYF. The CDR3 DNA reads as TGTGCCAGCAGTGATACAGGGTGGGTGGGCTACGAGCAGTACTTC.

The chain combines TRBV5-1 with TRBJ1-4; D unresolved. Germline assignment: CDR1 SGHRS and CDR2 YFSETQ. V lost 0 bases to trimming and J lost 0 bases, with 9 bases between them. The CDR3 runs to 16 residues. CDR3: CASSLVTGTTNEKLFF. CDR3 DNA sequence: TGCGCCAGCAGCTTGGTTACGGGGACAACTAATGAAAAACTGTTTTTT.

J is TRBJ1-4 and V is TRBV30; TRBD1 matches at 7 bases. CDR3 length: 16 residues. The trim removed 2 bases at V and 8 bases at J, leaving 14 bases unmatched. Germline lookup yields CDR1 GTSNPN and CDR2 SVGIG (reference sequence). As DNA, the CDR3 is TGTGCCTGGAGTACAAAAATCCCACGACAGGGAGAAAAACTGTTTTTT. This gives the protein CAWSTKIPRQGEKLFF.

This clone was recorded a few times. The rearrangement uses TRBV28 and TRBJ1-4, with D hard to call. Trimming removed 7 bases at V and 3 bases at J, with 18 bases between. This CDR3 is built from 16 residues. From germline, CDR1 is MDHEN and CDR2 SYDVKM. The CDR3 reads CASTSGWRDPNEKLFF. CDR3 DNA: TGTGCCAGCACATCGGGGTGGCGGGATCCTAATGAAAAACTGTTTTTT.

CDR3 in DNA: TGTGCCAGCAGTTTACCCGGGACAGATGAAAAACTGTTTTTT. It yields the protein CASSLPGTDEKLFF. The chain joins TRBV28 to TRBJ1-4; the match to TRBD1 covers 7 bases. Germline V CDR1 and CDR2: MDHEN, SYDVKM. V gave up 2 bases and J gave up 6 bases; unmatched junction bases: 3. This CDR3 has 14 amino acids.

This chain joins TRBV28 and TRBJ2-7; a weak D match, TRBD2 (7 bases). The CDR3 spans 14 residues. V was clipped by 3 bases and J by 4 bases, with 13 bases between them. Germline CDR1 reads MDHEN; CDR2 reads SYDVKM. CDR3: CASSFGGPIYEQYF. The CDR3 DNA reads TGTGCCAGCAGTTTCGGGGGGCCGATTTACGAGCAGTACTTC.

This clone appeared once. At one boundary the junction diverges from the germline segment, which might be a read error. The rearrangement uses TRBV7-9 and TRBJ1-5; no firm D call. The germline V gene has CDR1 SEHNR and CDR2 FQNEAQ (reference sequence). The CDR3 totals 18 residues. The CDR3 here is CSSSLGVGGPVFNQPQHF. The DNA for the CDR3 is TGTTCCAGCAGCCTAGGAGTGGGTGGGCCAGTTTTCAATCAGCCCCAGCATTTT.

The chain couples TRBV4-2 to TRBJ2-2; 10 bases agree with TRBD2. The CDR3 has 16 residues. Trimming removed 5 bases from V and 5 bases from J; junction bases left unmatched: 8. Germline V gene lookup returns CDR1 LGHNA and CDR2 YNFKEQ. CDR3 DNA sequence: TGTGCCAGCAGCTCCGCAGCGGGAGGGAGTACCGGGGAGCTGTTTTTT. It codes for CASSSAAGGSTGELFF.

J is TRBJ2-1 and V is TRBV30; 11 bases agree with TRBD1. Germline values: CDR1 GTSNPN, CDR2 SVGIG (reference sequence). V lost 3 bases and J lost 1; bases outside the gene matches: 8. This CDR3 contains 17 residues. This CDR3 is CAWSRDRGIRSYNEQFF. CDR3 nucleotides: TGTGCCTGGAGCCGGGACAGGGGGATAAGGTCCTACAATGAGCAGTTCTTC.

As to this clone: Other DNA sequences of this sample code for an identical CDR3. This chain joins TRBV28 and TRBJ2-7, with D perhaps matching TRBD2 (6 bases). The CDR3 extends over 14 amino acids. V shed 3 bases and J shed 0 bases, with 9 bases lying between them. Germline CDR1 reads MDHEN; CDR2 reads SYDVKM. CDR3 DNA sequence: TGTGCCAGCAGTTTGGGAGGTATCTCCTACGAGCAGTACTTC. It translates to CASSLGGISYEQYF.

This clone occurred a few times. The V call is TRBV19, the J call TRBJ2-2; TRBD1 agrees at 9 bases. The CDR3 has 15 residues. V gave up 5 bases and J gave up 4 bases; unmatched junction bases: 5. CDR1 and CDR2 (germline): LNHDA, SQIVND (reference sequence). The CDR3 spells CASSSWDRATGELFF. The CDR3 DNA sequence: TGTGCCAGTAGTTCTTGGGACAGGGCCACCGGGGAGCTGTTTTTT.

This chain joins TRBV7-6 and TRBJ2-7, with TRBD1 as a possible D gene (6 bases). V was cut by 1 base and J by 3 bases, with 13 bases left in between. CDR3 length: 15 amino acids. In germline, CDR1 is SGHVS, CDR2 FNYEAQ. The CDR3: CASSLEGGMGYEQYF. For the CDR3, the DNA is TGTGCCAGCAGCTTAGAAGGGGGAATGGGCTACGAGCAGTACTTC.

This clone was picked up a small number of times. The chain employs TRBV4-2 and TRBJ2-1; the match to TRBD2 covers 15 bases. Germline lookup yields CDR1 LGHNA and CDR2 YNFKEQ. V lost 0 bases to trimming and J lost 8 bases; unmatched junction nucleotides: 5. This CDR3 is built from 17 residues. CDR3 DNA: TGTGCCAGCAGCCAAGATGGACTAGCGGGAGGGCCAGATGAGCAGTTCTTC. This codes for CASSQDGLAGGPDEQFF.

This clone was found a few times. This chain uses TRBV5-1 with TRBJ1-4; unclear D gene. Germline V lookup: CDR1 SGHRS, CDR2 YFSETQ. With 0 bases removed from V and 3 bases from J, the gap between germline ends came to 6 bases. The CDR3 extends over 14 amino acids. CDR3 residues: CASSLAGSNEKLFF. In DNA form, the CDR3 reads TGCGCCAGCAGCTTGGCCGGGTCTAATGAAAAACTGTTTTTT.

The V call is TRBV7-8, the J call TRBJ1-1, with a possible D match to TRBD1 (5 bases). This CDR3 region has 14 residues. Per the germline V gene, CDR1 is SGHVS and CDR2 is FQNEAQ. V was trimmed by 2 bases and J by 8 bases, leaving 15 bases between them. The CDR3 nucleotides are TGTGCCAGCAGCTTACTACGGCAGGGCGTCGAAGCTTTCTTT. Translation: CASSLLRQGVEAFF.

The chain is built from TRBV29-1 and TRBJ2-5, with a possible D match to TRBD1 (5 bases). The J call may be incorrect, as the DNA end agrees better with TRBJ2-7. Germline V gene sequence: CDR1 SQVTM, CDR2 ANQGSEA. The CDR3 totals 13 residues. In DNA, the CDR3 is TGCAGCGTTAGGCAGGGTAGCTCCTACGAGCAGTACTTC. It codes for CSVRQGSSYEQYF.

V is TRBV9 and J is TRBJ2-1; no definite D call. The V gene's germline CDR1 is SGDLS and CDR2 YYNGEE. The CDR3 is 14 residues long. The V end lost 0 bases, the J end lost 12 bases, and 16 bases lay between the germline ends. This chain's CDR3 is CASSVADGTRVQFF. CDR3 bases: TGTGCCAGCAGCGTAGCTGATGGTACCCGAGTGCAGTTCTTC.

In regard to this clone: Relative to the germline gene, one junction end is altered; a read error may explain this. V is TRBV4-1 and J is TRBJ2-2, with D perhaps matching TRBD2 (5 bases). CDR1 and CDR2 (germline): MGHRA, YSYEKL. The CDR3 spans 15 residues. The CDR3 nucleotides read TGCGCCAGCAGACCGACTGGCGGAATCACCGGGGAGCTGTCTTTT. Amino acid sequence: CASRPTGGITGELSF.

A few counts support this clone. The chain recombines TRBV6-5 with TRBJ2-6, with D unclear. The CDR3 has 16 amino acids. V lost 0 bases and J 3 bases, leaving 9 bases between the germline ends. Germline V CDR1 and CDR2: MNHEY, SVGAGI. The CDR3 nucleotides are TGTGCCAGCAGTTACTCGAGCCAGGATGGGGCCAACGTCCTGACTTTC. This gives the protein CASSYSSQDGANVLTF.

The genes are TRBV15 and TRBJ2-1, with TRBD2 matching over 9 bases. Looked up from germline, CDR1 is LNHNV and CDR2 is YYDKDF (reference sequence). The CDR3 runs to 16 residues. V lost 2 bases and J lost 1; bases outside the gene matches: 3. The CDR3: CATSRRRGGSYNEQFF. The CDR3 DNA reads TGTGCCACCAGCAGAAGGCGGGGGGGTTCCTACAATGAGCAGTTCTTC.

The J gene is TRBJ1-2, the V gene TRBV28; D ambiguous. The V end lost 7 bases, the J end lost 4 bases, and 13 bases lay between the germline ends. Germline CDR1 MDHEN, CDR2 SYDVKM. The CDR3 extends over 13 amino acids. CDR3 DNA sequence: TGTGCCAGCACCGCCCGCAGTATCTATGGCTACACCTTC. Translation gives CASTARSIYGYTF.

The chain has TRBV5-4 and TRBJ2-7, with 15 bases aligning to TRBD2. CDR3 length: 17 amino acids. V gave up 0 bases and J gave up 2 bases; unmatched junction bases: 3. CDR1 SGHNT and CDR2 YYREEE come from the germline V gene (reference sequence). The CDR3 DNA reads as TGTGCCAGCAGCTTGGGGACTAGCGGGAGGGTTACCTACGAGCAGTACTTC. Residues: CASSLGTSGRVTYEQYF. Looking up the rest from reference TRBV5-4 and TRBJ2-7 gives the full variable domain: ETGVTQSPTHLIKTRGQQVTLRCSSQSGHNTVSWYQQALGQGPQFIFQYYREEENGRGNFPPRFSGLQFPNYSSELNVNALELDDSALYLCASSLGTSGRVTYEQYFGPGTRLTVT.